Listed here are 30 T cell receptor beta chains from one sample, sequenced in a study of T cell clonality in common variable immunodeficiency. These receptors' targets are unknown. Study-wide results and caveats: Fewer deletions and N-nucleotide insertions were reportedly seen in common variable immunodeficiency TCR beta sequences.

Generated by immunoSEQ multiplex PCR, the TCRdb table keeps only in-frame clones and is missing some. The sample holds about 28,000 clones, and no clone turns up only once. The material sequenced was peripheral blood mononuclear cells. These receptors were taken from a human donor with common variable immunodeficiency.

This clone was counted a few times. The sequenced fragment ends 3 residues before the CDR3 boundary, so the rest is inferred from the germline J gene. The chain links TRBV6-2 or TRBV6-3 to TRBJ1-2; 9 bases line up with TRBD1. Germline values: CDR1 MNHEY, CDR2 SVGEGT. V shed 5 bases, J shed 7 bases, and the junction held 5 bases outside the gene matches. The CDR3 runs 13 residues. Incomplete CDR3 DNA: TGTGCCAGCAGTCCACAGGGGGCAGGTGGC. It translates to CASSPQGAGG. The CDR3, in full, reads CASSPQGAGGYTF.

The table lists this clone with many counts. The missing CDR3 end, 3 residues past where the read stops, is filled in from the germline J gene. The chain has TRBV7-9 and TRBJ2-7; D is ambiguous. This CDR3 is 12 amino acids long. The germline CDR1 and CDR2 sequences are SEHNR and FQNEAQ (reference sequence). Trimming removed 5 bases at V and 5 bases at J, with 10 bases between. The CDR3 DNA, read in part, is TGTGCCAGCAGCCGAAACCAGAACGAG. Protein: CASSRNQNE. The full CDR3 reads CASSRNQNEQYF. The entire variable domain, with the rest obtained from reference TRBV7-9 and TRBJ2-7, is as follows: DTGVSQNPRHKITKRGQNVTFRCDPISEHNRLYWYRQTLGQGPEFLTYFQNEAQLEKSRLLSDRFSAERPKGSFSTLEIQRTEQGDSAMYLCASSRNQNEQYFGPGTRLTVT.

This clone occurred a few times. CDR3 in amino acids: CASSSGQGGEKLFF. The sequenced CDR3 bases are TGCGCCAGCAGCTCCGGACAGGGAGGTGAAAAA. V gene TRBV5-1 combines with J gene TRBJ1-4; 8 nucleotides line up with TRBD1. Read data end 3 residues before the CDR3 end; the end is taken from the germline J gene. V was clipped by 3 bases and J by 7 bases; unmatched bases: 5. Germline V gene data show CDR1 as SGHRS and CDR2 as YFSETQ. The CDR3 length is 14 residues.

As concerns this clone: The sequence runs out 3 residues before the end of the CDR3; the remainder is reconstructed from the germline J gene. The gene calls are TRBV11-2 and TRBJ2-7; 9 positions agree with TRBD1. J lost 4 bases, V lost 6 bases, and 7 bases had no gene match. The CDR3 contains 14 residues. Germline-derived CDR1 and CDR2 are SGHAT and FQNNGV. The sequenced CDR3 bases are TGTGCCAGCAGGACGGGACAGGGTTCTTACGAG. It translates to CASRTGQGSYE. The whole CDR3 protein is CASRTGQGSYEQYF.

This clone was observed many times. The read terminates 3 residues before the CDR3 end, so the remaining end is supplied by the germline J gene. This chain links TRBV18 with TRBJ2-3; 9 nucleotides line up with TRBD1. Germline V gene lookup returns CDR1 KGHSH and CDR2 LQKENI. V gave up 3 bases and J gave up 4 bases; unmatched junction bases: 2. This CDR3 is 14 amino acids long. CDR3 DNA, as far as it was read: TGTGCCAGCTCACCGGGACAGGGCCCAGATACG. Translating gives CASSPGQGPDT. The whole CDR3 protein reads CASSPGQGPDTQYF.

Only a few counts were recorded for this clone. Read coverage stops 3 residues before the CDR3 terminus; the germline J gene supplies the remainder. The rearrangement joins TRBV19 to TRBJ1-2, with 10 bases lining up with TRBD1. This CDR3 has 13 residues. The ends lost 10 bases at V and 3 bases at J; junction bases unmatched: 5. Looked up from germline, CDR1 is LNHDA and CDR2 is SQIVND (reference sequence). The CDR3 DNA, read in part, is TGTGCCACACGGGACAGGGGACACTATGGC. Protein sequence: CATRDRGHYG. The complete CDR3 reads CATRDRGHYGYTF.

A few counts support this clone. CDR3 DNA, as far as it was read: TGTGCCAGCAGTGATTTGGGACAGGGGCAACGGGATGAG. Its protein product is CASSDLGQGQRDE. The CDR3 reads in full as CASSDLGQGQRDEQFF. The chain couples TRBV6-1 to TRBJ2-1; TRBD1 matches 10 bases. The CDR3 extends 3 residues past the end of the read, so its final part is completed from the germline J gene. V trimming: 3 bases; J trimming: 8 bases; junction bases outside the gene matches: 10. Germline assignment: CDR1 MNHNS and CDR2 SASEGT. The CDR3 has 16 residues.

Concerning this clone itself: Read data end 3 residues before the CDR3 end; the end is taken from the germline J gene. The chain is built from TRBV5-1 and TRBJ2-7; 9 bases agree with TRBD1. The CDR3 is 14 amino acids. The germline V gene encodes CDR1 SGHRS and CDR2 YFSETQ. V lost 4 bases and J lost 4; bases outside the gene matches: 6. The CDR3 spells CASSPRQGGYEQYF. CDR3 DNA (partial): TGCGCCAGCAGCCCGCGACAGGGGGGTTACGAG.

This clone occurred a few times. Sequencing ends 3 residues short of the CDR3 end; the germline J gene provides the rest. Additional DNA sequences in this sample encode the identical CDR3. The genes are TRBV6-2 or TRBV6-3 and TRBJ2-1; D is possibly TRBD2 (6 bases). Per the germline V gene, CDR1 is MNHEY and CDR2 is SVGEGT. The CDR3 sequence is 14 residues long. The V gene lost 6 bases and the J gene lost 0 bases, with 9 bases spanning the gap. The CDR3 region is CASRSGGSYNEQFF. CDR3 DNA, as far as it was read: TGTGCCAGCAGGTCCGGGGGCTCCTACAATGAG.

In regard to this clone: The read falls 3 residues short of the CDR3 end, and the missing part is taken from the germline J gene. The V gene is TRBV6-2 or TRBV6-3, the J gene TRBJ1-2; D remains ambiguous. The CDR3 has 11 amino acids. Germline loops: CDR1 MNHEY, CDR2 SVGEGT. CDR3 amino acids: CASTDRRGYTF. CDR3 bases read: TGTGCCAGCACAGACCGGCGGGGC.

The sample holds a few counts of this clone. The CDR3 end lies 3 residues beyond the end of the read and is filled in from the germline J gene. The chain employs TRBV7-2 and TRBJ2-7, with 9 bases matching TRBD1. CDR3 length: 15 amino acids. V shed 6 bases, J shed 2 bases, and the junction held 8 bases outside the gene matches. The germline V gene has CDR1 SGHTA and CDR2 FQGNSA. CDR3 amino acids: CASSSIRTGAYEQYF. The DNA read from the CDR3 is TGTGCCAGCAGTTCAATTCGGACAGGGGCCTACGAG.

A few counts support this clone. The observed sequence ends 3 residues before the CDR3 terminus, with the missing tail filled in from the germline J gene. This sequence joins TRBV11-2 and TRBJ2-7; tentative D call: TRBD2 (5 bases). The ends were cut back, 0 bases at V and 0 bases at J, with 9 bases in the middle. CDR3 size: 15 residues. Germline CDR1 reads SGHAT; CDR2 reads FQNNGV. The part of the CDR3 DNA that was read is TGTGCCAGCAGCTTAGATACGCGGGTCTCCTACGAG. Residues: CASSLDTRVSYE. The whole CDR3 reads CASSLDTRVSYEQYF.

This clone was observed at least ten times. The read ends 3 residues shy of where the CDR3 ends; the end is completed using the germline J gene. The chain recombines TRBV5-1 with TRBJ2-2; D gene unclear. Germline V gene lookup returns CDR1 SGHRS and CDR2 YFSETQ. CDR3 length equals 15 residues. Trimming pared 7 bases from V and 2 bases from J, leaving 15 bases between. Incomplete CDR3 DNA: TGCGCCAGCGCCCGGCAGGCCACTAACACCGGGGAG. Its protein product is CASARQATNTGE. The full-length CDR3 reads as CASARQATNTGELFF.

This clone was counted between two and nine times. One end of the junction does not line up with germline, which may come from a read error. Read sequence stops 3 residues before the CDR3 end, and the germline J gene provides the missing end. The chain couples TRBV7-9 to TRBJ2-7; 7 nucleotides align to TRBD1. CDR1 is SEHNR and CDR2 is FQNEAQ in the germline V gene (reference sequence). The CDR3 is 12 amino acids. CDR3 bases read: TGTTCCAGCAGCTTAGCAGGGGGCGAG. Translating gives CSSSLAGGE. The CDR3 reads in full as CSSSLAGGEQYF.

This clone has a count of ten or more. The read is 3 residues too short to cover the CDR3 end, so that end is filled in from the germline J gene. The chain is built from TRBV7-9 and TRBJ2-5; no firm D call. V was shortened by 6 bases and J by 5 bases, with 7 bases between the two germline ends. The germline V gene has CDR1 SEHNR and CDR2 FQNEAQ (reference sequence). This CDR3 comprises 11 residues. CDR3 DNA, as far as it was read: TGTGCCAGCAGGTCCGGGGAGACC. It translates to CASRSGET. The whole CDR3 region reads CASRSGETQYF.

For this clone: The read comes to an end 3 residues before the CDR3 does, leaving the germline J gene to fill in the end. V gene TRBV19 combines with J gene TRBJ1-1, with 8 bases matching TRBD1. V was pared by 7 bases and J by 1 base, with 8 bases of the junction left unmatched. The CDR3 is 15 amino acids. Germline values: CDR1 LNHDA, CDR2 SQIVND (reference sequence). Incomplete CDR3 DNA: TGTGCCAGTACCCCTCCAGGGACAGGGAACACTGAA. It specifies CASTPPGTGNTE. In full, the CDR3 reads CASTPPGTGNTEAFF.

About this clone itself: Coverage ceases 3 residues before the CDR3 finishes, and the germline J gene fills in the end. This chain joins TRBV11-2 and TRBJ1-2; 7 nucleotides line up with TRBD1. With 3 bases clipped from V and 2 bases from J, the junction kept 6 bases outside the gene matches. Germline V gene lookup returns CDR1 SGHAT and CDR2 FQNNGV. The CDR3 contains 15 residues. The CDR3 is CASSFSGQTNYGYTF. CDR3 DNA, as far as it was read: TGTGCCAGCAGCTTCTCGGGACAGACGAACTATGGC.

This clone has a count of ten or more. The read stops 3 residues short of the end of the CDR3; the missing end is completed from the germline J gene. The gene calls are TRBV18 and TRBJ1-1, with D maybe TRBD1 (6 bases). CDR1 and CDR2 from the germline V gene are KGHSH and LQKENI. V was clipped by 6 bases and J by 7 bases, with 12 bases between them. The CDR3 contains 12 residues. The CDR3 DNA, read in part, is TGTGCCAGCTCGGTTGACAGGAGTGAA. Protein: CASSVDRSE. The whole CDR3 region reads CASSVDRSEAFF.

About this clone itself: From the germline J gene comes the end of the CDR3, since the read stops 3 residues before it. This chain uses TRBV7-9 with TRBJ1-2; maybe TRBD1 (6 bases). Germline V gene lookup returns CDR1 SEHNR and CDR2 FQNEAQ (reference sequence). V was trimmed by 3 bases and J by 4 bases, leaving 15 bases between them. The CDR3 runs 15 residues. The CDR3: CASSLNRASIYGYTF. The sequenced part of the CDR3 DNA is TGTGCCAGCAGCTTGAACAGGGCTTCCATCTATGGC. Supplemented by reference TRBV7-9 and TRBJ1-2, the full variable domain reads DTGVSQNPRHKITKRGQNVTFRCDPISEHNRLYWYRQTLGQGPEFLTYFQNEAQLEKSRLLSDRFSAERPKGSFSTLEIQRTEQGDSAMYLCASSLNRASIYGYTFGSGTRLTVV.

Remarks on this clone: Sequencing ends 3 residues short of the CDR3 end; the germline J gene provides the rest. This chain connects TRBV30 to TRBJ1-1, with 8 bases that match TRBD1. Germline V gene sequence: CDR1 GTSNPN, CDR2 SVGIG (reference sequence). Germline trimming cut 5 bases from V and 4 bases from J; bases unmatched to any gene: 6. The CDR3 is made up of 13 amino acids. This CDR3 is CAWDRGGSTEAFF. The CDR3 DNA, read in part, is TGTGCCTGGGACAGGGGAGGTAGCACTGAA.

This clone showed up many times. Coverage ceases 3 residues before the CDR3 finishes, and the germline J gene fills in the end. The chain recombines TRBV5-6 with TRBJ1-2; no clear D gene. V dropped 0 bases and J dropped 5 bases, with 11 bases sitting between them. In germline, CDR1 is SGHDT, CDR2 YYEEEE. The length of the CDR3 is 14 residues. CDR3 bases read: TGTGCCAGCAGCTTGGCGTCAGTCATTTATGGC. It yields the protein CASSLASVIYG. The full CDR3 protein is CASSLASVIYGYTF.

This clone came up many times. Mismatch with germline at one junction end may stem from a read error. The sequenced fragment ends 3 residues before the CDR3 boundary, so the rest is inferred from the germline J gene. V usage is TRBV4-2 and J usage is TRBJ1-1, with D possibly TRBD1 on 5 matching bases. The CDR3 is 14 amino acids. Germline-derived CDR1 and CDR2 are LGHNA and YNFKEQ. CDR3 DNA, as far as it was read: TGCGCCAGCAGCCAAGGACAATATTTCACTGAA. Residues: CASSQGQYFTE. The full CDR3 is CASSQGQYFTEAFF.

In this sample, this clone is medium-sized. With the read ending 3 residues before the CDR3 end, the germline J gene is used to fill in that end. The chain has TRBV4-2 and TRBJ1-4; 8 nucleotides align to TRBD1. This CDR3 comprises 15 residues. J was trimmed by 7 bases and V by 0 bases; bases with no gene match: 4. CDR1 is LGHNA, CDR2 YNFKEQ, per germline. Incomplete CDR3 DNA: TGTGCCAGCAGCCAAGATAGGGGACAGGTTGAAAAA. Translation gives CASSQDRGQVEK. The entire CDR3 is CASSQDRGQVEKLFF.

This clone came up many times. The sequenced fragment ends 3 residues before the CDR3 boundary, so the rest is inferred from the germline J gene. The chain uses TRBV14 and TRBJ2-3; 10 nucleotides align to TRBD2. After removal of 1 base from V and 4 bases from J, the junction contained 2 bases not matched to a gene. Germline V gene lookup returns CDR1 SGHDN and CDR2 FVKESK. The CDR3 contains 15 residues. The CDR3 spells CASSQVSGGSDTQYF. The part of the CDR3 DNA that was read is TGTGCCAGCAGCCAAGTTAGCGGGGGGTCAGATACG.

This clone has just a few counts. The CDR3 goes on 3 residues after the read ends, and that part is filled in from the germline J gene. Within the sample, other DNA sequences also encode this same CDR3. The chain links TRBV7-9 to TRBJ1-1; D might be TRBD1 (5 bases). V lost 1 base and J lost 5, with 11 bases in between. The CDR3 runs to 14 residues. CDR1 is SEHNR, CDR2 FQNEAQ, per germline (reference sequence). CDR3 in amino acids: CASSLVLEGTEAFF. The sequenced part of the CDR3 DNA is TGTGCCAGCAGCTTAGTTCTTGAGGGGACTGAA.

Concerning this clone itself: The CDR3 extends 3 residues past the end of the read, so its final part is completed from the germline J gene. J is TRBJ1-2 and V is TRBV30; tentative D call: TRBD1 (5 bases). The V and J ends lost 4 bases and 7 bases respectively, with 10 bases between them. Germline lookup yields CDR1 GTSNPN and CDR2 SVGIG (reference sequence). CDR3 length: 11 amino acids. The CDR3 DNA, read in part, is TGTGCCTGGACAGGGTTTTTTGGC. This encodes CAWTGFFG. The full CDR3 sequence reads CAWTGFFGYTF.

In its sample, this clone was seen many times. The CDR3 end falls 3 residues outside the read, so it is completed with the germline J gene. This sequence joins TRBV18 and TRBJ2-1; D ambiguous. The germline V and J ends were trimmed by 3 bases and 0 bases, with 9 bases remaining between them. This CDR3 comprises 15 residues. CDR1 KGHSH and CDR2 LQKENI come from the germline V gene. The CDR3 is CASSPEQSSYNEQFF. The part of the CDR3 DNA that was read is TGTGCCAGCTCACCTGAACAGAGCTCCTACAATGAG.

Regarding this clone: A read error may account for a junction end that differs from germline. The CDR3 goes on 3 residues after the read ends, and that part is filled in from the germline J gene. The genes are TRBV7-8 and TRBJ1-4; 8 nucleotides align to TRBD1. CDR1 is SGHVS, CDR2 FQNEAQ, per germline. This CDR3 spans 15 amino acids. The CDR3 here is CASSVAAGGLEKLFF. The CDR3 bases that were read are TGTGCCAGCAGCGTAGCTGCAGGGGGCTTGGAAAAA.

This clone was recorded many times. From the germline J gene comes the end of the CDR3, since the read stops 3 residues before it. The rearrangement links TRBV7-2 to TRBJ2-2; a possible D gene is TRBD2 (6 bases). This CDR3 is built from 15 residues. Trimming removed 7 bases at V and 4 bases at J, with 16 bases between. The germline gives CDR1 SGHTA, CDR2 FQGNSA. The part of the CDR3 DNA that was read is TGTGCCAGCACCCCTGGGGGGTGGAGCACCGGGGAG. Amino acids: CASTPGGWSTGE. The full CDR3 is CASTPGGWSTGELFF. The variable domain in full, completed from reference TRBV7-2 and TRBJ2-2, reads GAGVSQSPSNKVTEKGKDVELRCDPISGHTALYWYRQSLGQGLEFLIYFQGNSAPDKSGLPSDRFSAERTGGSVSTLTIQRTQQEDSAVYLCASTPGGWSTGELFFGEGSRLTVL.

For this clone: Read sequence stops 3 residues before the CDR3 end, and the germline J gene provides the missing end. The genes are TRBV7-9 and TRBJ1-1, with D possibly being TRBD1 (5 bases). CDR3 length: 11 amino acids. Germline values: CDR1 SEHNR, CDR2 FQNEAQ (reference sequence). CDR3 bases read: TGTGCCAGCAGAGAAACAGGCGAA. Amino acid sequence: CASRETGE. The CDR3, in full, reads CASRETGEAFF.